The 10 T cell receptor beta chains listed next were all sequenced from one sample in a study of cytomegalovirus exposure and HLA in healthy donors. The PCR employed 60 Vbeta primers together with 13 Jbeta primers. Clones were read by immunoSEQ multiplex PCR, and TCRdb kept only the in-frame ones, dropping some. The data show about 150,000 clones, around two thirds seen once. The sample comprised PBMCs. All receptors come from a woman aged 40 to 49 in good health and CMV-seronegative.

This clone was seen a few times. The chain carries TRBV7-8 and TRBJ2-4; D not certain. CDR1 is SGHVS and CDR2 is FQNEAQ in the germline V gene. This CDR3 contains 16 residues. The ends were cut back, 3 bases at V and 0 bases at J, with 12 bases in the middle. This chain's CDR3 is CASSLPGSLAKNIQYF. The CDR3, as DNA: TGTGCCAGCAGCTTGCCGGGTTCGCTAGCCAAAAACATTCAGTACTTC.

The chain is built from TRBV5-1 and TRBJ1-1; D not resolved. Trimming shortened V by 0 bases and J by 6 bases, and 24 bases separated the two germline ends. This CDR3 spans 18 amino acids. The germline CDR1 and CDR2 sequences are SGHRS and YFSETQ. The CDR3 region has the DNA TGCGCCAGCAGCTTGGAGTCCCAGGCTCAGTATGTTCTCGCTGAAGCTTTCTTT. This translates into CASSLESQAQYVLAEAFF. The full variable domain, completed using reference TRBV5-1 and TRBJ1-1, is KAGVTQTPRYLIKTRGQQVTLSCSPISGHRSVSWYQQTPGQGLQFLFEYFSETQRNKGNFPGRFSGRQFSNSRSEMNVSTLELGDSALYLCASSLESQAQYVLAEAFFGQGTRLTVV.

The V gene is TRBV10-1, the J gene TRBJ2-5; 7 bases agree with TRBD2. V was pared by 4 bases and J by 2 bases, with 4 bases of the junction left unmatched. Germline V gene data show CDR1 as WNHNN and CDR2 as SYGVQD (reference sequence). The CDR3 extends over 14 amino acids. The CDR3 nucleotides read TGCGCCAGCAGTGCGGAGCGGGGTCAAGAGACCCAGTACTTC. Amino acids: CASSAERGQETQYF.

The chain combines TRBV19 with TRBJ2-3, with 8 positions matching TRBD2. There are 18 residues in the CDR3. Germline trimming cut 5 bases from V and 0 bases from J; bases unmatched to any gene: 13. Germline V gene sequence: CDR1 LNHDA, CDR2 SQIVND (reference sequence). CDR3 in DNA: TGTGCCAGTAGTGGGCGGACTAGCTCAGAACCTAGCACAGATACGCAGTATTTT. It codes for CASSGRTSSEPSTDTQYF.

This chain links TRBV30 with TRBJ1-6, with 7 bases identical to TRBD1. The ends lost 0 bases at V and 7 bases at J; junction bases unmatched: 6. There are 15 residues in the CDR3. Germline-derived CDR1 and CDR2 are GTSNPN and SVGIG (reference sequence). The CDR3 region has the DNA TGTGCCTGGAGTGTAGGGGGCCATGGGAATTCACCCCTCCACTTT. This gives the protein CAWSVGGHGNSPLHF.

The chain joins TRBV10-1 to TRBJ2-1, with D hard to call. V lost 3 bases, J lost 2 bases, and 8 bases lay in between. Germline V gene data show CDR1 as WNHNN and CDR2 as SYGVQD (reference sequence). The CDR3 sequence is 14 residues long. This CDR3 is CASSDSLAYNEQFF. The DNA for the CDR3 is TGCGCCAGCAGTGACAGTCTGGCCTACAATGAGCAGTTCTTC.

In DNA, the CDR3 is TGTGCCAGCAGTGGAAGCCTCGATCGGAGGCCTAATGAAAAACTGTTTTTT. It is translated as CASSGSLDRRPNEKLFF. The chain recombines TRBV6-1 with TRBJ1-4, with D hard to call. The CDR3 length is 17 residues. V was cut by 4 bases and J by 3 bases, with 18 bases left in between. In germline, CDR1 is MNHNS, CDR2 SASEGT.

The chain combines TRBV7-2 with TRBJ1-4, with 11 positions matching TRBD1. The CDR3 spans 14 residues. Per germline, CDR1 SGHTA and CDR2 FQGNSA. V shed 3 bases and J 11 bases; nucleotides not matched to a gene: 5. CDR3 DNA: TGTGCCAGCAGCTTGACCAGGACAGGGGGCAAACTGTTTTTT. Translating gives CASSLTRTGGKLFF.

This clone was detected only a few times. The chain links TRBV6-4 to TRBJ2-1; 10 bases align to TRBD2. V lost 4 bases and J lost 6; bases outside the gene matches: 6. The CDR3 spans 15 residues. The germline V gene has CDR1 MRHNA and CDR2 SNTAGT. The CDR3 spells CASSAAGLATNEQFF. The CDR3 region has the DNA TGTGCCAGCAGTGCCGCGGGACTAGCGACCAATGAGCAGTTCTTC.

This chain uses TRBV5-4 with TRBJ1-6, with a tentative D call TRBD1 (6 bases). The CDR3 runs 16 residues. With 4 bases removed from V and 10 bases from J, the gap between germline ends came to 21 bases. Germline CDR1 is SGHNT and CDR2 is YYREEE (reference sequence). Here the CDR3 reads CASSPLAGGAGSPLHF. The CDR3 DNA is TGTGCCAGCAGCCCTTTAGCGGGGGGCGCGGGATCACCCCTCCACTTT.